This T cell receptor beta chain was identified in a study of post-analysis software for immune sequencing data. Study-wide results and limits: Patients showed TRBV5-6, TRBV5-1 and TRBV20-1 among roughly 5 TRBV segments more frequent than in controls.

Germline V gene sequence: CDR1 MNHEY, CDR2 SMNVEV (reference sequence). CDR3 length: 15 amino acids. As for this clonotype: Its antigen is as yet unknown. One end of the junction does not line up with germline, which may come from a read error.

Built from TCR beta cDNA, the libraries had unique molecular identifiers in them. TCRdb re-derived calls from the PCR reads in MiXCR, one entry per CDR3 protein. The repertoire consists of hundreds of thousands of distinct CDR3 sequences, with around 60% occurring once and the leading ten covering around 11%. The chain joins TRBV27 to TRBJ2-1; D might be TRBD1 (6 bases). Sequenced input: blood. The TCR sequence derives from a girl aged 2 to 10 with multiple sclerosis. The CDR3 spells CAGSLSTGSYNEQFF. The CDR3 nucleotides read TGTGCCGGCAGTTTATCGACAGGTTCCTACAATGAGCAGTTCTTC.